The sequence of this TCR beta chain was determined in a study of cytomegalovirus exposure and HLA in healthy donors. At sampling all donors were nominally healthy, likely with unrecorded immune exposures. Details on this clone: Its matching antigen is unknown.

This PCR relied on a set of 60 Vbeta primers and 13 Jbeta primers. TCRdb's copy holds only in-frame clones and misses some; the assay was immunoSEQ multiplex PCR. This table has approximately 160,000 clones, 68% appearing once. V shed 4 bases and J 0 bases; nucleotides not matched to a gene: 7. There are 19 residues in the CDR3. The germline V gene encodes CDR1 SGHAT and CDR2 FQNNGV. Study-wide findings and caveats: Reported performance of the classifier showed diagnosis of cytomegalovirus status with high specificity and sensitivity. In a later analysis, across HLA loci, associated TCR counts were highest for DRB1, lowest for HLA-C.

Sequenced material: PBMCs. This TCR derives from a woman between 18 and 30 years old in good health and CMV-seropositive. This chain connects TRBV11-2 to TRBJ2-1; 15 bases map to TRBD2. Here the CDR3 reads CASSSWTSGRESSYNEQFF. Written as DNA, the CDR3 is TGTGCCAGCAGCTCCTGGACTAGCGGGAGGGAGAGCTCCTACAATGAGCAGTTCTTC.